What follows is one T cell receptor (beta chain) and its context. The antigen is unknown. These data belong to a study of cytomegalovirus exposure and HLA in healthy donors. Whole-study findings and limits: Later genetic work tied a missense DCLRE1C variant to beta-chain V and J trimming. Some V segments (TRBV6-2 and TRBV6-3 among them) were excluded as indistinguishable. The number of N-insertions in an Asian-associated ancestry cluster was reportedly below the 666-donor mean in a later analysis.

PCR used 60 Vbeta primers and 13 Jbeta primers. TCRdb keeps only in-frame clones here, not all; method: immunoSEQ multiplex PCR. The sample table sets out 45,000 to 60,000 clones. Trimming shortened V by 8 bases and J by 3 bases, and 25 bases separated the two germline ends. This CDR3 is 17 amino acids long. CDR1 SNHLY and CDR2 FYNNEI come from the germline V gene. This TCR came from a male donor in good health and CMV-seronegative. Sequences were obtained from PBMCs. The rearrangement uses TRBV2 and TRBJ1-1, with D possibly matching TRBD1 (5 bases). CDR3: CASWGEVRVFRDTEAFF. The CDR3 DNA reads TGTGCCAGCTGGGGGGAGGTCAGGGTTTTTCGGGACACTGAAGCTTTCTTT.